This T cell receptor (beta chain) derives from a study of neurological immune-mediated disorders. As to time point: technical triplicate 3. This clonotype was observed at least ten times. Losses at the gene ends were 6 bases for V and 3 bases for J; bases not matched to a gene: 11. The CDR3 sequence is 15 residues long. The germline gives CDR1 MDHEN, CDR2 SYDVKM. MiXCR, applied by TCRdb to the 5' RACE reads, yields one record per CDR3 protein. The sample yields about 44,000 distinct CDR3 sequences, 20% to 25% seen once. The V call is TRBV28, the J call TRBJ2-7, with 7 nucleotides matching TRBD1. This TCR was recovered from a man in his sixties with HTLV-1-associated myelopathy (HAM/TSP). The sequenced sample consisted of PBMCs. The CDR3 loop is CASSAAGQAFYEQYF. The CDR3 nucleotides read TGTGCCAGCAGCGCCGCCGGACAGGCCTTCTACGAGCAGTACTTC.